Below, 23 T cell receptor beta chains from the same sample are listed, as sequenced in a study of neurological immune-mediated disorders. MiXCR, run by TCRdb on the 5' RACE reads, gives a single entry per CDR3 protein. The data hold 55,000 to 70,000 distinct CDR3 sequences, with approximately 10% observed a single time. Sequences were obtained from PBMCs. These receptors all stem from a man aged 60-69 years in good health.

The sample holds many counts of this clonotype. The V gene is TRBV5-4, the J gene TRBJ2-3; D not resolved. Germline-derived CDR1 and CDR2 are SGHNT and YYREEE (reference sequence). The CDR3 length is 13 residues. V was clipped by 4 bases and J by 4 bases, with 10 bases between them. CDR3 residues: CASSLTDPDTQYF. DNA for the CDR3: TGTGCCAGCAGCCTTACTGACCCAGATACGCAGTATTTT.

This clonotype showed up many times. The chain has TRBV6-5 and TRBJ1-5; TRBD1 matches 7 bases. J gave up 0 bases and V 6 bases, and 2 bases lay outside the gene matches. The CDR3 extends over 14 amino acids. CDR1 MNHEY and CDR2 SVGAGI come from the germline V gene. The CDR3 loop reads CASSRQGSNQPQHF. In DNA, the CDR3 is TGTGCCAGCAGCCGACAGGGTAGCAATCAGCCCCAGCATTTT.

This clonotype was seen many times. V is TRBV6-5 and J is TRBJ2-7; tentatively, D is TRBD1 or TRBD2 (5 bases each). Between the trimmed V and J ends, which lost 2 bases and 6 bases, there was a span of 5 bases. The CDR3 totals 11 residues. Germline CDR1 is MNHEY and CDR2 is SVGAGI. CDR3 coding DNA: TGTGCCAGCAGTTACGGGACCGAGCAGTACTTC. The encoded protein is CASSYGTEQYF.

This clonotype was counted many times. The chain has TRBV3-1 and TRBJ2-5, with D perhaps TRBD2 (6 bases). The V end was cut by 5 bases, the J end by 7 bases, with 17 bases between. Germline assignment: CDR1 LGHDT and CDR2 YNNKEL (reference sequence). CDR3 length equals 14 residues. CDR3 coding DNA: TGTGCCAGCAGCTCCCCGGGACTTGGAGGGACCCAGTACTTC. Translated, it gives CASSSPGLGGTQYF.

This clonotype was seen at least ten times. The chain combines TRBV6-5 with TRBJ1-2, with D unresolved. V was pared by 10 bases and J by 0 bases, with 15 bases between. The CDR3 consists of 14 residues. In germline, CDR1 is MNHEY, CDR2 SVGAGI. The CDR3 nucleotides read TGTGCCATCTTCACTCCCGGACCTAACTATGGCTACACCTTC. It translates to CAIFTPGPNYGYTF.

In its sample, this clonotype was seen many times. The V call is TRBV12-3 or TRBV12-4, the J call TRBJ2-1; D unresolved. This CDR3 has 16 amino acids. V lost 3 bases, J lost 2 bases, and 14 bases lay in between. The CDR3 region is CASSFSGLGTYNEQFF. The CDR3, as DNA: TGTGCCAGCAGTTTCAGTGGCCTAGGGACCTACAATGAGCAGTTCTTC.

In this sample, this clonotype turned up many times. The rearrangement links TRBV7-2 to TRBJ2-5; TRBD2 might be the D (6 bases). The CDR3 spans 15 residues. Germline V CDR1 and CDR2: SGHTA, FQGNSA. Trimming pared 3 bases from V and 1 base from J, leaving 12 bases between. CDR3 sequence (DNA): TGTGCCAGCAGCTTGACCGGGGGTCTCCAAGAGACCCAGTACTTC. Its protein is CASSLTGGLQETQYF.

This CDR3 is CASSRRTFSGRQTYEQYF. In DNA form, the CDR3 reads TGTGCCAGCAGCCGCCGGACATTCAGCGGGAGGCAGACCTACGAGCAGTACTTC. The V gene is TRBV14, the J gene TRBJ2-7; 9 bases agree with TRBD2. CDR1 is SGHDN, CDR2 FVKESK, per germline. This CDR3 has 18 amino acids. Losses at the gene ends were 4 bases for V and 2 bases for J; bases not matched to a gene: 15.

With respect to this clonotype: Just one base apart from a much larger clone, this may be a read error. The chain joins TRBV6-5 to TRBJ2-7; TRBD1 is a possible D gene (6 bases). The CDR3 has 15 residues. V was clipped by 6 bases and J by 1 base, with 16 bases between them. Germline CDR1 MNHEY, CDR2 SVGAGI. The CDR3 loop is CASSQAQGISYEQYF. CDR3 nucleotide sequence: TGTGCCAGCAGCCAAGCCCAGGGGATATCCTACGAGCAGTACTTC.

This rearrangement joins TRBV19 to TRBJ1-1; the D is unclear. CDR3 length: 14 residues. Looked up from germline, CDR1 is LNHDA and CDR2 is SQIVND (reference sequence). V lost 11 bases and J 0 bases, leaving 16 bases between the germline ends. This CDR3 reads CASHAPSLNTEAFF. The CDR3 DNA reads TGTGCCTCCCACGCCCCCTCGTTGAACACTGAAGCTTTCTTT.

This clonotype was observed many times. The chain is built from TRBV28 and TRBJ1-2; D is unclear. CDR3 length: 13 amino acids. V was shortened by 3 bases and J by 4 bases, with 9 bases between the two germline ends. Germline V lookup: CDR1 MDHEN, CDR2 SYDVKM. DNA for the CDR3: TGTGCCAGCAGTTTTGAGGCGGTCTATGGCTACACCTTC. Translation gives CASSFEAVYGYTF.

The chain joins TRBV18 to TRBJ2-3; 10 bases map to TRBD2. The V and J ends lost 3 bases and 12 bases, in that order; junction bases with no gene match: 18. Germline-derived CDR1 and CDR2 are KGHSH and LQKENI. The CDR3 has 17 amino acids. For the CDR3, the DNA is TGTGCCAGCTCACCTTCGACTAGCGGGCGACGCACAGATATACAGTATTTT. This sequence encodes CASSPSTSGRRTDIQYF.

This clonotype was picked up many times. This chain connects TRBV25-1 to TRBJ1-2; D possibly corresponds to TRBD1 (5 bases). V was pared by 4 bases and J by 9 bases, with 21 bases between. The germline V gene encodes CDR1 MGHDK and CDR2 SYGVNS. The CDR3 sequence is 15 residues long. The chain's CDR3 is CASSGPGQGLISYTF. The CDR3 nucleotides read TGTGCCAGCAGTGGCCCGGGGCAGGGACTCATAAGCTACACCTTC.

This clonotype was seen ten or more times. The chain employs TRBV18 and TRBJ1-2; D is possibly TRBD1 (6 bases). Germline-derived CDR1 and CDR2 are KGHSH and LQKENI. The CDR3 covers 15 residues. V gave up 6 bases and J gave up 6 bases, with 20 bases separating them. In nucleotides, the CDR3 is TGTGCCAGCTCTCCCGGGGGCAGAGCAGAACATGGCTACACCTTC. It encodes CASSPGGRAEHGYTF.

This clonotype was counted many times. The V call is TRBV12-3 or TRBV12-4, the J call TRBJ2-2; D perhaps matches TRBD1 (6 bases). CDR3 size: 15 residues. V was cut by 4 bases and J by 1 base, with 10 bases left in between. CDR3 amino acids: CASSSWTENTGELFF. The CDR3, as DNA: TGTGCCAGCAGTTCCTGGACAGAGAACACCGGGGAGCTGTTTTTT.

Regarding this clonotype: With a much larger clone just one base away, this may be a read error. This chain connects TRBV18 to TRBJ2-1, with D tentatively TRBD1 (5 bases). Germline V CDR1 and CDR2: KGHSH, LQKENI. V gave up 4 bases and J gave up 8 bases, with 18 bases separating them. CDR3 size: 15 residues. DNA for the CDR3: TGTGCCAGCTCACGCCCGGCGTCAGGGCCCGATGAGCAGTTCTTC. It specifies CASSRPASGPDEQFF.

This clonotype was seen many times. The genes are TRBV3-1 and TRBJ1-5; no clear D gene. This CDR3 is 12 amino acids long. Per germline, CDR1 LGHDT and CDR2 YNNKEL (reference sequence). With 1 base removed from V and 9 bases from J, the gap between germline ends came to 7 bases. CDR3 protein: CASSQGERPQHF. In nucleotides, the CDR3 is TGTGCCAGCAGCCAAGGCGAGAGGCCCCAGCATTTT. The full variable domain, completed using reference TRBV3-1 and TRBJ1-5, is DTAVSQTPKYLVTQMGNDKSIKCEQNLGHDTMYWYKQDSKKFLKIMFSYNNKELIINETVPNRFSPKSPDKAHLNLHINSLELGDSAVYFCASSQGERPQHFGDGTRLSIL.

This clonotype showed up many times. The chain couples TRBV29-1 to TRBJ2-1; 12 nucleotides match TRBD1. The V gene's germline CDR1 is SQVTM and CDR2 ANQGSEA. Trimming cost V 7 bases and J 8 bases; bases outside gene matches: 9. This CDR3 region has 14 residues. For the CDR3, the DNA is TGCAGCGGGAGTGGGACAGGGGGCTGGTATGAGCAGTTCTTC. This encodes CSGSGTGGWYEQFF.

The table lists this clonotype with a few counts. The chain joins TRBV20-1 to TRBJ1-1; D not resolved. Per the germline V gene, CDR1 is DFQATT and CDR2 is SNEGSKA (reference sequence). The V end was cut by 3 bases, the J end by 0 bases, with 17 bases between. This CDR3 is built from 16 residues. CDR3 bases: TGCAGTGCTAGGCCAAACCAATGGGATTTGAACACTGAAGCTTTCTTT. It translates to CSARPNQWDLNTEAFF.

This clonotype was recorded many times. V is TRBV20-1 and J is TRBJ2-2; 10 bases match TRBD2. Germline CDR1 reads DFQATT; CDR2 reads SNEGSKA (reference sequence). The CDR3 has 15 amino acids. V trimming: 5 bases; J trimming: 7 bases; junction bases outside the gene matches: 10. The CDR3 reads CSAPSGGAWGGELFF. DNA for the CDR3: TGCAGTGCTCCCAGCGGGGGGGCTTGGGGCGGGGAGCTGTTTTTT.

This clonotype showed up many times. CDR3 sequence: CASSQIGGTSEAFF. For the CDR3, the DNA is TGTGCCAGCAGCCAAATTGGGGGAACCTCTGAAGCTTTCTTT. The rearrangement joins TRBV3-1 to TRBJ1-1, with D possibly being TRBD1 (5 bases). V gave up 2 bases and J gave up 6 bases, with 13 bases separating them. Germline V lookup: CDR1 LGHDT, CDR2 YNNKEL (reference sequence). The CDR3 is made up of 14 amino acids.

This clonotype has at least ten counts. This chain's CDR3 is CASSLGQFNSPLHF. The CDR3 DNA follows: TGTGCCAGCAGTCTCGGACAGTTTAATTCACCCCTCCACTTT. The J gene is TRBJ1-6, the V gene TRBV28; a possible D gene is TRBD1 (6 bases). Trimming stripped 5 bases from V and 6 bases from J, with 11 bases between. The CDR3 sequence is 14 residues long. The germline CDR1 and CDR2 sequences are MDHEN and SYDVKM.

This clonotype was seen at least ten times. The J gene is TRBJ2-1, the V gene TRBV7-9; 10 bases fit TRBD1. This CDR3 has 15 amino acids. V lost 3 bases to trimming and J lost 9 bases; unmatched junction nucleotides: 8. CDR1 is SEHNR, CDR2 FQNEAQ, per germline (reference sequence). The CDR3 region is CASSFRQGARGEQFF. The DNA for the CDR3 is TGTGCCAGCAGCTTCCGACAGGGGGCGCGGGGTGAGCAGTTCTTC.